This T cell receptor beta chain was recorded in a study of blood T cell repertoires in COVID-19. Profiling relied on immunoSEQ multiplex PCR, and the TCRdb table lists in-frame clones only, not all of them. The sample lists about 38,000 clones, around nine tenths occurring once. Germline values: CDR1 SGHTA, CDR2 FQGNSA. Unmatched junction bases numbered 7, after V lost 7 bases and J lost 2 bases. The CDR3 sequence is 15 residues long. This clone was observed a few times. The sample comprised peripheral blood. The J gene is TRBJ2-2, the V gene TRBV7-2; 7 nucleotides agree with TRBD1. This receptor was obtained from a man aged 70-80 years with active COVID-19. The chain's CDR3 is CASIQDRRNTGELFF. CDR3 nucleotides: TGTGCCAGCATCCAGGACAGGCGTAACACCGGGGAGCTGTTTTTT.